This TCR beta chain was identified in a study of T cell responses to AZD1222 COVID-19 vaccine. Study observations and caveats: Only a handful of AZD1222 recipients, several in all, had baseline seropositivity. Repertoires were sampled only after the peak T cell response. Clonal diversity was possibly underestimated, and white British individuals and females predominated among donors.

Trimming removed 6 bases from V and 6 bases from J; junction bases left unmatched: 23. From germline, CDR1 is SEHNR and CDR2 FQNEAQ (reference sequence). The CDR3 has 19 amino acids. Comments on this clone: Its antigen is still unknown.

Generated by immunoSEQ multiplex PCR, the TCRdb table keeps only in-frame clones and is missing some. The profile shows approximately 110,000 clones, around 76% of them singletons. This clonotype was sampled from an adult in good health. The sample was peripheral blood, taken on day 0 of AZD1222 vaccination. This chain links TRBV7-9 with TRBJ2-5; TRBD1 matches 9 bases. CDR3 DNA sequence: TGTGCCAGCAGTTTGGCCGGGACAGGGCAAGAGTTGTCACGTAAGACCCAGTACTTC. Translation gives CASSLAGTGQELSRKTQYF.